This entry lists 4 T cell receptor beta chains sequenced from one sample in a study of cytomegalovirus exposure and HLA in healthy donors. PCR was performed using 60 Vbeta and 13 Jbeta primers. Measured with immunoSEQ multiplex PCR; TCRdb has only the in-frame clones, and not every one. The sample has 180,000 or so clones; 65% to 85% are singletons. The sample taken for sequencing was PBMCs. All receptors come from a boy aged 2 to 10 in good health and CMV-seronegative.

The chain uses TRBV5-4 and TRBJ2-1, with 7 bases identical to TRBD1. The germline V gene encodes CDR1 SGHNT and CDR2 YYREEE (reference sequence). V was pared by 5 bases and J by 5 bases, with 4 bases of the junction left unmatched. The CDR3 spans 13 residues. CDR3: CASSVDRNNEQFF. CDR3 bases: TGTGCCAGCAGTGTGGACAGGAACAATGAGCAGTTCTTC.

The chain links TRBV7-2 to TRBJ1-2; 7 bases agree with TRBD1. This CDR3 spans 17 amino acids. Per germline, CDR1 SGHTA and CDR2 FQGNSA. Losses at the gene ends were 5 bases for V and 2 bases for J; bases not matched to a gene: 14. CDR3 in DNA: TGTGCCAGCAGCCTTACTTCTTTGACAGGGCTCAACTATGGCTACACCTTC. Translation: CASSLTSLTGLNYGYTF.

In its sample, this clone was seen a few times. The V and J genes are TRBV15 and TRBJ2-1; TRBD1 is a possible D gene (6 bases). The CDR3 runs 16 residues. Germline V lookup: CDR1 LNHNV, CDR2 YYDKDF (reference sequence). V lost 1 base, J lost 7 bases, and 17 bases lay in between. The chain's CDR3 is CATSRGFQGFGNEQFF. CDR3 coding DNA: TGTGCCACCAGCAGAGGATTCCAGGGGTTTGGTAATGAGCAGTTCTTC. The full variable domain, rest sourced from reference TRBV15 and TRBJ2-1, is DAMVIQNPRYQVTQFGKPVTLSCSQTLNHNVMYWYQQKSSQAPKLLFHYYDKDFNNEADTPDNFQSRRPNTSFCFLDIRSPGLGDTAMYLCATSRGFQGFGNEQFFGPGTRLTVL.

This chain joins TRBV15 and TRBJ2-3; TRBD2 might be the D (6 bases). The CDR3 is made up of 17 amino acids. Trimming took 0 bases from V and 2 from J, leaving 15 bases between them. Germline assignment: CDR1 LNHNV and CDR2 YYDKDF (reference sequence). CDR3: CATSRDGGRTTTDTQYF. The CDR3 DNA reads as TGTGCCACCAGCAGAGATGGGGGGAGGACCACCACAGATACGCAGTATTTT. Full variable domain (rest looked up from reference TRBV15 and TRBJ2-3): DAMVIQNPRYQVTQFGKPVTLSCSQTLNHNVMYWYQQKSSQAPKLLFHYYDKDFNNEADTPDNFQSRRPNTSFCFLDIRSPGLGDTAMYLCATSRDGGRTTTDTQYFGPGTRLTVL.